A selection of T cell receptor beta chains follows, all from one sample in a study of T cell responses to AZD1222 COVID-19 vaccine. Here immunoSEQ multiplex PCR was the method, and the copy in TCRdb shows in-frame clones only, minus some. The sample gives under 150,000 clones, about 94% of which show up once; about 5% is in the top ten. Sequencing was performed on peripheral blood, taken on day 0 of AZD1222 vaccination. The origin of the receptors is an adult in good health. Each CDR3 is given with its conserved first and last residue. Each record gives: J gene, D gene, clone size, V gene, CDR3 protein, CDR3 DNA. A D gene is named only where the DNA matches it firmly. Rows may omit the clone size; those that give it use once, few, many or a size class.

TRBJ1-4,-,-,TRBV7-2,CASSLGQGLFF,TGTGCCAGCAGCTTAGGCCAGGGGCTGTTTTTT
TRBJ2-3,TRBD2,-,TRBV28,CASSLWRGEGYF,TGTGCCAGCAGTTTGTGGCGGGGGGAAGGGTATTTT
TRBJ1-4,-,-,TRBV28,CASSLGGRDEKLFF,TGTGCCAGCAGCTTAGGGGGACGAGATGAAAAACTGTTTTTT
TRBJ2-7,-,-,TRBV7-9,CASSKTLGEQYF,TGTGCCAGCAGCAAAACCTTGGGGGAGCAGTACTTC
TRBJ1-2,-,few,TRBV6-6,CASSRDPLGTGYTF,TGTGCCAGCAGTCGGGACCCCCTAGGGACTGGCTACACCTTC
TRBJ1-2,-,-,TRBV7-3,CASSQVAGYGYTF,TGTGCCAGCAGCCAAGTTGCAGGCTATGGCTACACCTTC
TRBJ1-5,-,-,TRBV27,CASKTGNQPQHF,TGTGCCAGCAAGACAGGAAATCAGCCCCAGCATTTT
TRBJ2-1,-,-,TRBV6-1,CASSETSFNEQFF,TGTGCCAGCAGTGAGACTAGTTTCAATGAGCAGTTCTTC
TRBJ2-1,TRBD2,once,TRBV27,CASSLRGLAGGPGDEQFF,TGTGCCAGCAGTTTAAGGGGGCTAGCGGGAGGGCCTGGCGATGAGCAGTTCTTC
TRBJ1-2,TRBD1,-,TRBV9,CASSVGQGAIGYTF,TGTGCCAGCAGCGTAGGACAGGGTGCAATCGGCTACACCTTC
TRBJ2-2,-,-,TRBV24-1,CATSDLRGGGTTGELFF,TGTGCCACCAGTGATTTGCGAGGAGGGGGTACCACCGGGGAGCTGTTTTTT
TRBJ2-7,-,-,TRBV15,CATSRDLRRYEQYF,TGTGCCACCAGCAGAGATCTCAGAAGGTACGAGCAGTACTTC
TRBJ1-2,-,-,TRBV5-4,CASSLVGGSDYGYTF,TGTGCCAGCAGCTTGGTGGGGGGGAGCGACTATGGCTACACCTTC
TRBJ2-1,TRBD2,once,TRBV28,CASTHLASGSYNEQFF,TGTGCCAGCACGCATCTTGCTAGCGGGAGCTACAATGAGCAGTTCTTC
TRBJ1-6,TRBD1,-,TRBV9,CASSTLNSGGSPLHF,TGTGCCAGCAGCACACTTAACTCAGGGGGGTCACCCCTCCACTTT
TRBJ1-4,-,-,TRBV18,CASSLTATNEKLFF,TGTGCCAGCTCGCTAACAGCAACTAATGAAAAACTGTTTTTT
TRBJ2-1,TRBD2,-,TRBV9,CASSVGTSNEQFF,TGTGCCAGCAGCGTTGGGACTAGCAATGAGCAGTTCTTC
TRBJ2-1,-,-,TRBV5-1,CASSFSGAYNEQFF,TGCGCCAGCAGCTTTAGCGGAGCCTACAATGAGCAGTTCTTC
TRBJ2-5,TRBD1,-,TRBV30,CAWSATGTAETQYF,TGTGCCTGGAGTGCAACCGGGACAGCAGAGACCCAGTACTTC
TRBJ2-1,-,-,TRBV5-1,CASSLGGAEQFF,TGCGCCAGCAGCTTGGGTGGTGCTGAGCAGTTCTTC
TRBJ1-6,-,few,TRBV7-9,CASSSEGDLNSPLHF,TGTGCCAGCAGCTCAGAGGGCGACCTTAATTCACCCCTCCACTTT
TRBJ2-1,TRBD2,-,TRBV5-6,CASSLLREGLRNEQFF,TGTGCCAGCAGCTTGTTACGGGAGGGCCTCAGGAATGAGCAGTTCTTC
TRBJ1-1,-,-,TRBV9,CASSDGRGAEAFF,TGTGCCAGCAGCGATGGTAGGGGCGCTGAAGCTTTCTTT
TRBJ1-1,-,few,TRBV27,CASRLIRGHTEAFF,TGTGCCAGCAGGTTAATTCGGGGGCACACTGAAGCTTTCTTT
TRBJ2-5,TRBD2,-,TRBV15,CATSSTSGLQETQYF,TGTGCCACCAGCTCAACTAGCGGCCTCCAAGAGACCCAGTACTTC
TRBJ2-3,-,-,TRBV5-1,CASGDSGRTDTQYF,TGCGCCAGCGGCGATAGCGGACGCACAGATACGCAGTATTTT
TRBJ1-5,-,-,TRBV30,CAWSVGQSNQPQHF,TGTGCCTGGAGTGTCGGCCAAAGCAATCAGCCCCAGCATTTT
TRBJ1-2,TRBD1,few,TRBV7-2,CASSTGQSYGYTF,TGTGCCAGCAGCACGGGACAGAGTTACGGCTACACCTTC
TRBJ1-4,TRBD1,-,TRBV5-6,CASSLMLGQGKEKLFF,TGTGCCAGCAGCTTGATGTTAGGACAGGGGAAAGAAAAACTGTTTTTT
TRBJ2-2,TRBD1,-,TRBV5-1,CASSPATGAGGELFF,TGCGCCAGCAGCCCGGCGACAGGGGCGGGCGGGGAGCTGTTTTTT
TRBJ1-2,-,-,TRBV2,CASTYPGDYGYTF,TGTGCCAGCACCTATCCGGGAGACTATGGCTACACCTTC
TRBJ2-2,-,-,TRBV7-8,CAGMAIVSHGELFF,TGTGCCGGCATGGCTATTGTTAGTCACGGGGAGCTGTTTTTT
TRBJ2-7,-,-,TRBV7-8,CASSSKGDSYEQYF,TGTGCCAGCAGCTCAAAGGGTGACTCCTACGAGCAGTACTTC
TRBJ2-7,-,-,TRBV19,CASNPSAVVGYEQYF,TGTGCCAGTAATCCCTCGGCGGTGGTAGGTTACGAGCAGTACTTC
TRBJ1-1,-,-,TRBV14,CASSPRGAGLMNTEAFF,TGTGCCAGCAGCCCCCGGGGGGCAGGACTTATGAACACTGAAGCTTTCTTT
TRBJ1-2,-,-,TRBV5-4,CASSLRVSGNYGYTF,TGTGCCAGCAGCTTGCGGGTTTCGGGGAACTATGGCTACACCTTC
TRBJ1-1,-,-,TRBV11-3,CASSLGGVDTEAFF,TGTGCCAGCAGCTTAGGGGGGGTTGACACTGAAGCTTTCTTT
TRBJ1-6,TRBD1,-,TRBV7-3,CASSLNFGTGNSPLHF,TGTGCCAGCAGCTTAAATTTTGGGACAGGGAACTCACCCCTCCACTTT
TRBJ2-1,TRBD2,once,TRBV7-2,CASSIPRDGGYNEQFF,TGTGCCAGCAGCATTCCCCGGGACGGGGGGTACAATGAGCAGTTCTTC
TRBJ2-5,TRBD2,-,TRBV10-3,CAISEGLAGDRRETQYF,TGTGCCATCAGTGAGGGACTAGCGGGGGATCGGAGAGAGACCCAGTACTTC
TRBJ1-4,TRBD1,once,TRBV5-5,CASSLRTGSEKLFF,TGTGCCAGCAGCTTAAGGACAGGGAGCGAAAAACTGTTTTTT
TRBJ2-7,-,-,TRBV3-1/TRBV3-2,CASSQAGPYEQYF,TGTGCCAGCAGCCAAGCAGGGCCTTACGAGCAGTACTTC
TRBJ2-1,TRBD2,-,TRBV7-7,CASSLAGASGKHNEQFF,TGTGCTAGCAGCTTAGCGGGGGCTAGCGGGAAACACAATGAGCAGTTCTTC
TRBJ1-1,-,few,TRBV10-3,CAISEIGTMNTEAFF,TGTGCCATCAGTGAAATTGGGACGATGAACACTGAAGCTTTCTTT
TRBJ1-2,-,-,TRBV2,CASRAGDSGNYGYTF,TGTGCCAGCAGAGCCGGTGACAGTGGTAACTATGGCTACACCTTC
TRBJ1-2,TRBD1,-,TRBV3-1/TRBV3-2,CASSTGTGSYYGYTF,TGTGCCAGCAGCACCGGGACAGGGAGCTACTATGGCTACACCTTC
TRBJ2-7,-,few,TRBV11-3,CASSPPLSTLSHEQYF,TGTGCCAGCAGCCCCCCTCTATCCACCCTGAGCCACGAGCAGTACTTC
TRBJ1-1,-,-,TRBV6-2/TRBV6-3,CASSYTAKKFF,TGTGCCAGCAGTTACACCGCGAAGAAGTTCTTT
TRBJ1-1,-,once,TRBV14,CASSQSVRTEAFF,TGTGCCAGCAGCCAATCGGTAAGGACTGAAGCTTTCTTT
TRBJ2-7,-,-,TRBV30,CAWSVPGVDYEQYF,TGTGCCTGGAGTGTACCAGGAGTAGACTACGAGCAGTACTTC
TRBJ2-2,-,-,TRBV24-1,CATSAIANTGELFF,TGTGCCACCAGTGCTATCGCGAACACCGGGGAGCTGTTTTTT
TRBJ2-1,TRBD1,-,TRBV14,CASSQESQGFHSYNEQFF,TGTGCCAGCAGCCAAGAATCACAGGGGTTCCACTCCTACAATGAGCAGTTCTTC
TRBJ1-5,-,-,TRBV6-5,CATRKGGNQPQHF,TGTGCCACCAGGAAGGGGGGCAATCAGCCCCAGCATTTT